The source of this TCR beta chain is a study of cytomegalovirus exposure and HLA in healthy donors. Study-wide findings and caveats: In a later analysis, compared with equally common non-associated chains, HLA-associated beta chains were more expanded. Links to common viral pathogens appeared, in a later analysis, for several of the most significant clusters. A classifier reportedly called cytomegalovirus status with high sensitivity and specificity.

The V gene's germline CDR1 is SEHNR and CDR2 FQNEAQ (reference sequence). V trimming: 5 bases; J trimming: 9 bases; junction bases outside the gene matches: 9. The length of the CDR3 is 13 residues. This clone was seen a few times. Antigen: not known. Researchers ran the PCR with 60 Vbeta and 13 Jbeta primers. Here immunoSEQ multiplex PCR was the method, and the copy in TCRdb shows in-frame clones only, minus some. The top ten clones hold roughly 7.7% of a sample with around 150,000 clones, 65% to 85% of them seen once. The sample was PBMCs. J is TRBJ2-7 and V is TRBV7-9, with 8 bases that match TRBD2. This clonotype was sampled from a woman aged 30 to 39 in good health and CMV-seropositive. CDR3: CASSPRGGSAQYF. The CDR3 nucleotides read TGTGCCAGCAGCCCCCGGGGGGGCTCAGCGCAGTACTTC. Together with reference TRBV7-9 and TRBJ2-7, the CDR3 gives the full variable domain: DTGVSQNPRHKITKRGQNVTFRCDPISEHNRLYWYRQTLGQGPEFLTYFQNEAQLEKSRLLSDRFSAERPKGSFSTLEIQRTEQGDSAMYLCASSPRGGSAQYFGPGTRLTVT.